Listed below are T cell receptor beta chains from one sample, sequenced in a study of OX40 agonist ivuxolimab in advanced cancers. Using immunoSEQ multiplex PCR, the repertoire was profiled, and TCRdb retains in-frame clones only, with some absent. The sample lists tens of thousands of clones, 85% to 90% occurring once. The source material was CD4+ or CD8+ T cells sorted from blood, sampled in a trial of the OX40 agonist ivuxolimab. These receptors were obtained from an adult with an advanced solid tumor such as melanoma, head and neck, liver or kidney cancer. The CDR3 runs from the conserved cysteine through the conserved F or W. Fields, in order: V gene, J gene, clone size, D gene, CDR3 protein, CDR3 DNA. The D gene is left open where the match is weak. Size is stated for part of the rows, as once, few or many counts, or as a class when the clone is expanded.

TRBV2	TRBJ2-7	.	TRBD2	CAGQAGEGYEQYF	TGTGCCGGACAAGCGGGGGAAGGCTACGAGCAGTACTTC
TRBV27	TRBJ2-3	.	.	CASSPSRSTDTQYF	TGTGCCAGCAGTCCTAGTAGGAGCACAGATACGCAGTATTTT
TRBV29-1	TRBJ2-5	.	TRBD1	CSGRQGRGETQYF	TGCAGCGGTCGACAGGGCAGGGGAGAGACCCAGTACTTC
TRBV4-1	TRBJ2-6	.	.	CASSQDSASSGANVLTF	TGCGCCAGCAGCCAAGATAGCGCAAGCTCTGGGGCCAACGTCCTGACTTTC
TRBV10-2	TRBJ2-6	few	.	CASSESGLWGSGANVLTF	TGCGCCAGCAGTGAGTCTGGACTTTGGGGCTCTGGGGCCAACGTCCTGACTTTC
TRBV27	TRBJ2-3	.	.	CASSLTAIHTQYF	TGTGCCAGCAGTTTAACAGCGATACATACGCAGTATTTT
TRBV11-2	TRBJ1-1	.	.	CASSLEGSVAFF	TGTGCCAGCAGCTTAGAGGGGTCGGTAGCTTTCTTT
TRBV9	TRBJ1-2	once	.	CASSVFAGDLSYGYTF	TGTGCCAGCAGCGTATTCGCAGGGGATCTTAGCTATGGCTACACCTTC
TRBV5-4	TRBJ2-5	.	TRBD1	CASSSGQGETQYF	TGTGCCAGCAGCTCGGGACAGGGAGAGACCCAGTACTTC
TRBV5-5	TRBJ2-3	.	.	CASSLEGTDTQYF	TGTGCCAGCAGCTTGGAGGGGACAGATACGCAGTATTTT
TRBV5-1	TRBJ2-2	.	.	CASSLSRGTGELFF	TGCGCCAGCAGCTTATCGAGGGGCACCGGGGAGCTGTTTTTT
TRBV6-6	TRBJ2-3	.	.	CASSSGAGDTQYF	TGTGCCAGCAGTTCAGGGGCTGGGGATACGCAGTATTTT
TRBV4-2	TRBJ2-7	few	TRBD2	CASSQDLAGMYEQYF	TGTGCCAGCAGCCAGGATCTAGCGGGAATGTACGAGCAGTACTTC
TRBV7-8	TRBJ2-1	once	.	CASSHHHSSYNEQFF	TGTGCCAGCAGCCACCACCACAGCTCCTACAATGAGCAGTTCTTC